This passage covers 26 T cell receptor beta chains from one sample sequenced in a study of circulating tumor DNA in untreated peripheral T-cell lymphoma. Profiled with immunoSEQ multiplex PCR; TCRdb holds only in-frame clones, not every one. The sample lists approximately 2,500 clones; roughly 78% were seen once. The sample comprised tumor tissue. The receptors were gathered from a human donor with peripheral T-cell lymphoma.

J is TRBJ1-1 and V is TRBV6-8; possibly TRBD1 for D (6 bases). V lost 8 bases and J 4 bases, leaving 17 bases between the germline ends. The CDR3 runs to 14 residues. Per the germline V gene, CDR1 is MNHGY and CDR2 is SAAAGT. CDR3 coding DNA: TGTGCCAGCGAGGACAGCCTGTGGATCACTGAAGCTTTCTTT. It translates to CASEDSLWITEAFF.

The V gene is TRBV18, the J gene TRBJ1-3; 7 bases are a match to TRBD1. The ends lost 2 bases at V and 0 bases at J; junction bases unmatched: 4. CDR1 is KGHSH and CDR2 is LQKENI in the germline V gene. This CDR3 spans 16 amino acids. In DNA form, the CDR3 reads TGTGCCAGCTCACCAATACAGGGGCACTCTGGAAACACCATATATTTT. It specifies CASSPIQGHSGNTIYF. Complete variable domain (other parts from reference TRBV18 and TRBJ1-3): NAGVMQNPRHLVRRRGQEARLRCSPMKGHSHVYWYRQLPEEGLKFMVYLQKENIIDESGMPKERFSAEFPKEGPSILRIQQVVRGDSAAYFCASSPIQGHSGNTIYFGEGSWLTVV.

The chain is built from TRBV18 and TRBJ2-1; the match to TRBD2 covers 8 bases. The V and J ends lost 6 bases and 5 bases, in that order; junction bases with no gene match: 12. The V gene's germline CDR1 is KGHSH and CDR2 LQKENI. The CDR3 loop spans 16 amino acids. The CDR3 region is CASSPQGAGANNEQFF. The CDR3, as DNA: TGTGCCAGCTCTCCCCAAGGAGCGGGAGCAAACAATGAGCAGTTCTTC.

This clone was detected only a few times. V and J are TRBV6-8 and TRBJ1-3; TRBD1 agrees at 7 bases. CDR1 is MNHGY and CDR2 is SAAAGT in the germline V gene. V gave up 6 bases and J gave up 0 bases; unmatched junction bases: 14. This CDR3 has 18 residues. CDR3 sequence (DNA): TGTGCCAGCAGAAAGAAAAGCGCCGGGACAGACTCTGGAAACACCATATATTTT. Protein: CASRKKSAGTDSGNTIYF.

This clone was counted once. The gene calls are TRBV10-2 and TRBJ1-1; D may be TRBD1 (5 bases). The CDR3 is 13 amino acids. Germline loops: CDR1 WSHSY, CDR2 SAAADI. V lost 6 bases, J lost 1 base, and 9 bases lay in between. CDR3 sequence: CASRTARNTEAFF. CDR3 sequence (DNA): TGCGCCAGCAGGACAGCCCGGAACACTGAAGCTTTCTTT.

J is TRBJ1-5 and V is TRBV10-2; D perhaps matches TRBD1 (5 bases). The CDR3 consists of 14 residues. Germline values: CDR1 WSHSY, CDR2 SAAADI. Between the trimmed V and J ends, which lost 2 bases and 6 bases, there was a span of 11 bases. CDR3 DNA: TGCGCCAGCAGTGAGACGGGGGGAGGTCAGCCCCAGCATTTT. Its translation is CASSETGGGQPQHF.

The rearrangement uses TRBV29-1 and TRBJ2-5; 8 bases align to TRBD1. Germline V gene data show CDR1 as SQVTM and CDR2 as ANQGSEA. V lost 7 bases to trimming and J lost 5 bases; unmatched junction nucleotides: 12. The CDR3 is made up of 14 amino acids. This chain's CDR3 is CSGGLQGAGETQYF. The CDR3 DNA follows: TGCAGCGGGGGACTCCAGGGGGCCGGGGAGACCCAGTACTTC.

The J gene is TRBJ2-7, the V gene TRBV11-3; 7 positions match TRBD2. CDR3 length: 15 residues. Germline lookup yields CDR1 SGHNT and CDR2 YENEEA. The V segment lost 2 bases and the J segment 2 bases; nucleotides outside the gene matches: 6. CDR3 bases: TGTGCCAGCAGCTTATCTTTGGCGGGAGCCTACGAGCAGTACTTC. Residues: CASSLSLAGAYEQYF.

In this sample, this clone turned up a few times. The chain has TRBV6-1 and TRBJ2-3; 11 nucleotides align to TRBD2. Germline V gene lookup returns CDR1 MNHNS and CDR2 SASEGT. The junction had 1 base not matched to a gene; V was cut back by 1 base and J by 4 bases. CDR3 size: 15 residues. The CDR3 DNA follows: TGTGCCAGCAGTGAAGGACTAGCGGGACCAGATACGCAGTATTTT. Amino acid sequence: CASSEGLAGPDTQYF.

The V gene is TRBV28, the J gene TRBJ2-7, with 7 nucleotides matching TRBD1. Trimming removed 6 bases from V and 0 bases from J; junction bases left unmatched: 8. The length of the CDR3 is 15 residues. Germline V gives CDR1 MDHEN, CDR2 SYDVKM. CDR3 nucleotide sequence: TGTGCCAGCAGATTGGAGTGGGACAGCTCCTACGAGCAGTACTTC. Its translation is CASRLEWDSSYEQYF.

V gene TRBV6-8 combines with J gene TRBJ1-3; possible D gene TRBD1, 5 bases. V was trimmed by 5 bases and J by 4 bases, leaving 24 bases between them. Germline V lookup: CDR1 MNHGY, CDR2 SAAAGT. The CDR3 runs to 18 residues. The CDR3 DNA follows: TGTGCCAGCAGTGTCCATCCTCGGACAAGCCGAGAGGGAAACACCATATATTTT. It yields the protein CASSVHPRTSREGNTIYF.

The chain uses TRBV6-8 and TRBJ1-1; the D gene is possibly TRBD1 (5 bases). From germline, CDR1 is MNHGY and CDR2 SAAAGT. The V and J ends lost 2 bases and 1 base respectively, with 11 bases between them. The CDR3 length is 15 residues. The CDR3 DNA follows: TGTGCCAGCAGTTACGTCCACCAGGGGAACACTGAAGCTTTCTTT. This sequence encodes CASSYVHQGNTEAFF.

The V call is TRBV18, the J call TRBJ2-1; TRBD2 is a possible D gene (5 bases). The CDR3 has 16 amino acids. Germline CDR1 KGHSH, CDR2 LQKENI. Trimming removed 0 bases at V and 2 bases at J, with 11 bases between. The DNA of the CDR3 is TGTGCCAGCTCACCACCGCAGCGGCAGACCTACAATGAGCAGTTCTTC. This gives the protein CASSPPQRQTYNEQFF.

This clone was found a few times. This chain links TRBV11-3 with TRBJ2-2; D might be TRBD2 (5 bases). Germline lookup yields CDR1 SGHNT and CDR2 YENEEA. V lost 5 bases and J 6 bases, leaving 13 bases between the germline ends. The CDR3 length is 14 residues. The CDR3 sequence is CASSLYSDAGELFF. The CDR3 nucleotides read TGTGCCAGCAGCCTTTATAGCGACGCCGGGGAGCTGTTTTTT.

The rearrangement links TRBV10-1 to TRBJ1-4, with 8 bases that match TRBD1. Trimming cost V 0 bases and J 6 bases; bases outside gene matches: 0. This CDR3 region has 14 residues. Germline assignment: CDR1 WNHNN and CDR2 SYGVQD (reference sequence). The CDR3 nucleotides read TGCGCCAGCAGTGAGTCGACAGGGGATGAAAAACTGTTTTTT. Translation: CASSESTGDEKLFF.

The CDR3 DNA follows: TGTGCCAGCAGCTTGGAATTAGTCGAGCCCTACAATGAGCAGTTCTTC. As protein: CASSLELVEPYNEQFF. This chain uses TRBV11-3 with TRBJ2-1, with unresolved D. Trimming pared 3 bases from V and 2 bases from J, leaving 14 bases between. The V gene's germline CDR1 is SGHNT and CDR2 YENEEA. The CDR3 runs 16 residues.

The CDR3 region has the DNA TGCGCCAGCAGCTTAAGCGGGACTCTATTCACCGGGGAGCTGTTTTTT. Translated, it gives CASSLSGTLFTGELFF. This chain joins TRBV5-1 and TRBJ2-2; TRBD2 matches 7 bases. Germline V gene data show CDR1 as SGHRS and CDR2 as YFSETQ. The junction had 8 bases not matched to a gene; V was cut back by 2 bases and J by 4 bases. There are 16 residues in the CDR3.

This clone was seen once. The gene calls are TRBV29-1 and TRBJ2-3; D is perhaps TRBD1 (6 bases). CDR3 length equals 13 residues. Germline V gene lookup returns CDR1 SQVTM and CDR2 ANQGSEA. V was shortened by 4 bases and J by 2 bases, with 10 bases between the two germline ends. For the CDR3, the DNA is TGCAGCGTTGCAGGGGCGAACACAGATACGCAGTATTTT. This codes for CSVAGANTDTQYF.

The chain is built from TRBV28 and TRBJ2-1; tentative D call: TRBD2 (7 bases). V shed 5 bases and J shed 9 bases, with 26 bases lying between them. This CDR3 spans 17 amino acids. The germline V gene encodes CDR1 MDHEN and CDR2 SYDVKM. The CDR3 DNA is TGTGCCAGCAGTCCGATTGGATCGGGGGGCGTACAGGGTGAGCAGTTCTTC. Its protein is CASSPIGSGGVQGEQFF. The complete variable domain, with remaining parts taken from reference TRBV28 and TRBJ2-1, reads DVKVTQSSRYLVKRTGEKVFLECVQDMDHENMFWYRQDPGLGLRLIYFSYDVKMKEKGDIPEGYSVSREKKERFSLILESASTNQTSMYLCASSPIGSGGVQGEQFFGPGTRLTVL.

The gene calls are TRBV5-1 and TRBJ2-1; 10 bases align to TRBD2. CDR3 length: 17 amino acids. V was pared by 0 bases and J by 0 bases, with 3 bases of the junction left unmatched. Germline V gene data show CDR1 as SGHRS and CDR2 as YFSETQ. CDR3 nucleotides: TGCGCCAGCAGCTTGGCTCCTAGCGGGGGCTCCTACAATGAGCAGTTCTTC. It translates to CASSLAPSGGSYNEQFF.

This chain connects TRBV18 to TRBJ2-7; unclear D gene. The CDR3 consists of 13 residues. V dropped 6 bases and J dropped 0 bases, with 9 bases sitting between them. From germline, CDR1 is KGHSH and CDR2 LQKENI. The chain's CDR3 is CASSYGSSYEQYF. The CDR3 DNA sequence: TGTGCCAGCTCTTACGGTAGCTCCTACGAGCAGTACTTC.

The V call is TRBV6-8, the J call TRBJ2-1; D is possibly TRBD2 (5 bases). The V end was cut by 6 bases, the J end by 5 bases, with 11 bases between. The length of the CDR3 is 13 residues. From germline, CDR1 is MNHGY and CDR2 SAAAGT. In DNA, the CDR3 is TGTGCCAGCAGCTCTACTAGTCACAATGAGCAGTTCTTC. Translation gives CASSSTSHNEQFF.

This clone was seen once. The rearrangement links TRBV30 to TRBJ1-1; D is perhaps TRBD1 (5 bases). Germline V lookup: CDR1 GTSNPN, CDR2 SVGIG (reference sequence). The CDR3 loop spans 16 amino acids. Between the trimmed V and J ends, which lost 4 bases and 0 bases, there was a span of 18 bases. Written as DNA, the CDR3 is TGTGCCTGGACCCGGGCTGAGGGGTTATTGAACACTGAAGCTTTCTTT. Protein product: CAWTRAEGLLNTEAFF.

V is TRBV18 and J is TRBJ2-7, with 9 bases that match TRBD1. The V gene end was trimmed by 5 bases and the J gene end by 5 bases; junction bases not matched to a gene: 13. This CDR3 contains 16 residues. From germline, CDR1 is KGHSH and CDR2 LQKENI. CDR3 sequence reads: CASSKDRGRGDNEQYF. The CDR3 DNA is TGTGCCAGCTCAAAGGACAGGGGCCGAGGGGACAACGAGCAGTACTTC.

The V and J genes are TRBV19 and TRBJ1-6; D may be TRBD1 (6 bases). CDR3 length: 17 amino acids. Deletions cut 3 bases from V and 0 bases from J, with 12 bases between. The germline V gene encodes CDR1 LNHDA and CDR2 SQIVND (reference sequence). CDR3 sequence reads: CASSMRGISSYNSPLHF. The CDR3 coding sequence is TGTGCCAGTAGTATGAGGGGGATCAGCTCCTATAATTCACCCCTCCACTTT.

The chain is built from TRBV11-3 and TRBJ1-2, with TRBD1 matching 8 bases. From germline, CDR1 is SGHNT and CDR2 YENEEA. V shed 3 bases, J shed 3 bases, and the junction held 12 bases outside the gene matches. The CDR3 is made up of 17 amino acids. CDR3 sequence (DNA): TGTGCCAGCAGCTTGGCCTGGACAGGGCGGGCCTACTATGGCTACACCTTC. Protein product: CASSLAWTGRAYYGYTF.